This T cell receptor (beta chain) was documented in a study of cytomegalovirus exposure and HLA in healthy donors (dated by TCRdb to 2017 to 2019). Background on the whole study: According to an earlier analysis of a few hundred of the donors, about 179 million T cells yielded 120 million or so unique TCR beta sequences and roughly 280 Gb of sequence data. An early release covering 500 to 750 HLA-typed donors comprised 300 to 350 gigabases of sequencing data and some 79 million unique TCR sequences. Both class I and class II loci were covered by HLA typing, at four-digit resolution. Because of strong linkage in the cohort, roughly five DR-DQ haplotypes were treated as single units for association and clustering. The study used immunosequencing to profile the T cell repertoires of under 700 subjects and linked those repertoires to cytomegalovirus serostatus. The study aimed to test whether signatures of past pathogen exposure could be identified by cataloging public T cell receptors. Besides the first cohort of 550 to 750 subjects, a separate validation cohort made up of over 100 different subjects was used. Genome-wide SNP genotypes for about 55% of the 666 donors were used in a later genetic analysis, which treated that subset as a discovery cohort. To predict cytomegalovirus infection status, the study brought together high-throughput TCR immunosequencing, statistical association of individual TCRs with disease status, and machine learning. Donor age, sex, ethnicity and CMV serostatus were compiled together with the repertoire data. A later analysis re-examined previously published TCR beta repertoires from 500 to 700 donors and added high-resolution HLA genotyping to investigate patterns of TCR occurrence. An earlier analysis of around 580 of the donors used high-throughput TCR beta sequencing to judge whether each TCR beta V gene segment behaved as functional or pseudogenic. Rather than drawing on any new phenotypic data, the later analysis identified candidate immune exposures from TCR beta sequences and the way those sequences occurred across donors. Among the roughly 370 genotyped donors, approximately 82% belonged to the genetic ancestry cluster associated with self-reported Caucasian donors. The number of donors typed differed by locus, with about 620-630 for A, B, C, DRB1 and DQB1, about 500 for DQA1, about 610 for DPA1, and around 460 for DPB1. All discovery cohort repertoires had been generated using a single sequencing platform. Among 300 to 450 genotyped donors of the cohort, an average of about 240,000 unique TCR beta nucleotide sequences were sequenced per donor, roughly 18% of them non-productive. Overall study results and their limits: A later genetic analysis associated a missense DCLRE1C variant with V-gene and J-gene trimming of TCR beta chains, and an independent cohort replicated the association. A further reported finding was that TCR beta sequences accurately predicted the HLA-A and HLA-B alleles for most subjects in the first cohort. Linkage disequilibrium might explain the correlated functional status among segregating V segments, but an unknown experimental factor could not be excluded. Some IMGT-functional V segments, including TRBV6-2 and TRBV6-3, could not be told apart with the 87-base-pair reads, so those segments were excluded. Because some donors lacked HLA typing at each locus, the association tests relied only on the typed subset. When HLA alleles, especially DR and DQ, strongly co-occurred, TCR associations were difficult to assign to individual alleles. The classifier was reported to diagnose cytomegalovirus status with high specificity and sensitivity in both the original cohort and the validation cohort. Most TCR sequences were observed very rarely across donors, whereas some public TCRs were present in many individuals. A few of the identified cytomegalovirus-associated TCR beta chains were confirmed in vitro to be specific for cytomegalovirus antigens. In an earlier analysis of 450 to 750 of the donors, most TCR beta V segments appeared in productive rearrangements about 87% or about 30% of the time, broadly matching IMGT annotations. A later analysis found that TCR association rates varied across HLA loci, with DRB1 alleles showing the most associated TCRs and HLA-C alleles the fewest. Only TCR beta chains were sequenced in this cohort, and the absence of alpha or paired-chain data limited detectable features. The study gave a list of about 150 TCR beta chains associated with cytomegalovirus. The only immune exposure information available for the cohort was CMV serostatus. In a later analysis, most CMV-associated TCR beta chains were found to appear HLA-restricted, with HLA associations seemingly driven largely by CMV exposure. A cluster of highly shared sequence variants was judged likely to represent a technical artifact of the sequencing pipeline. The authors suggested that the approach could potentially be extended to other disease states and immunological phenotypes. In a later analysis, several top co-occurrence clusters were reported to appear linked to parvovirus B19, influenza, CMV and Epstein-Barr virus. In a later analysis, around 17,000 TCR beta sequences were associated with specific HLA alleles at a false discovery rate of 0.05. Compared with the approximately 670-donor mean, donors in an Asian-associated ancestry cluster had fewer N-insertions in productive TCRs, according to a later genetic analysis. Because counts were too low, roughly 16 rarely observed V segments, including chromosome 9 orphons, were excluded from the earlier analysis of 587 of the donors. In a later analysis, HLA-associated TCR beta chains showed more clonal expansion and lower generation probabilities than non-associated chains that were equally common. Presence/absence analyses assumed roughly uniform sequencing depth across donors, an assumption that may not hold.

The library was generated by the immunoSEQ multiplex PCR assay. For the multiplex PCR, a mixture combining 60 forward primers for TCR Vbeta segments and 13 reverse primers for TCR Jbeta segments was used. The CDR3 region of rearranged TCR beta genes was amplified from genomic DNA with a multiplex PCR assay. The amplified TCR beta libraries were sequenced on the Illumina HiSeq System as 87-base-pair reads. Turning to the authors' computational methods: A later analysis tallied around 87 million unique TCR beta chains across the approximately 670 repertoires, and around 9.9 million of those chains were shared by two or more donors. Raw reads were error-corrected and collapsed into unique sequences with a nearest-neighbor algorithm that merged closely related sequences to remove PCR and sequencing errors. To assign V, D and J gene segments, CDR3 sequences were aligned to IMGT reference sequences. For a sequence to be retained, a match of at least six nucleotides was required to both a V gene segment and a J gene segment. Rearrangements were classified as productive when the CDR3 lacked stop codons and remained in frame with V and J, and all other rearrangements were classified as non-productive. CDR3 was defined by IMGT convention, running from the second conserved V-encoded cysteine to the conserved J-encoded phenylalanine. The earlier analysis of about 560 of the donors excluded any sequence lacking an unambiguous match to a single V gene segment. An earlier analysis of 587 of the donors classified V segments as functional when productive rearrangements were above 56.7% and as segregating when the standard deviation between donors was above 5%. To diagnose cytomegalovirus status from the catalog of TCR beta chain sequences, a statistical classification framework was built. A later analysis assigned V and J genes by comparing TCR nucleotide sequences with IMGT/GENE-DB human TR gene sequences. A later analysis assigned CDR3 sequences and most-parsimonious VDJ recombination scenarios with the TCRdist pipeline. In a later analysis, every TCR beta chain was defined by the combination of its CDR3 amino acid sequence and its V-gene family, and reads without a unique V-gene family were dropped. As a way to deal with suspected cross-contamination and a sequencing artifact, a later analysis dropped 500 to 700 nucleotide sequences that were highly shared and had low generation probability. In a later analysis, a clonal expansion index for each public chain was calculated from normalized within-repertoire ranks of inferred template counts. A later analysis computed generation probabilities with a VDJ recombination model fitted to out-of-frame rearrangements, and checked the results against IGoR. In a later analysis, TCR-TCR, TCR-HLA and TCR-CMV co-occurrence was scored with hypergeometric tests, and a repertoire-size bias correction was applied to TCR pairs. False discovery rates were estimated in a later analysis by permuting HLA or CMV assignments 20 times. In a later analysis, co-occurring TCRs were grouped with DBSCAN, and TCRdist sequence similarity was added when clustering was performed within HLA-allele-positive subsets. Repertoires with fewer than 30,000 or more than 120,000 public chains, plus five repertoires with anomalous nucleotide sharing, were excluded from co-occurrence clustering. TCRdb took this table from immuneACCESS and kept in-frame rearrangements with V and J called. Such tables lack part of the clones; where checked against another copy, unresolved V genes explain under half of the gap, and the rest is unexplained. The D gene and trimming were derived from the DNA, and the V and J assignments and clone size from that table. A total of some 84,000 clones appear in this sample, around 66% of them only once. About 15% of the sample is in the top ten clones.

The cohort consisted of hundreds of healthy bone marrow donors. All cohort members were sampled while nominally healthy, although unrecorded immune exposures were likely present. The donor tested CMV seropositive, placing the donor among the 250 to 350 seropositive members of the cohort. A peripheral blood sample was provided by each donor, and peripheral blood mononuclear cells were used for TCR beta sequencing. Genomic DNA extraction from the blood cell samples was performed with the Qiagen DNeasy Blood Extraction Kit. Points on this clone: It lacks a known antigen. No qualities accompany the bases; no much larger clone lies one base away.

Unmatched junction bases come to 11, with V trimmed by 6 bases and J by 9 bases. The CDR3, from cysteine to phenylalanine, totals 14 residues. The retained sequence is limited to the CDR3, 42 bases, with the frame set at the first base. Based on the germline V gene, the CDR1 and CDR2 sequences are MDHEN and SYDVKM. The chain is made from TRBV28 and TRBJ2-1; 7 central bases correspond to TRBD1. The receptor's source is a woman aged 40 to 50 in good health and CMV-seropositive. Sample: PBMCs. The DNA is TGTGCCAGCAGGAAACAGGGGACCCAGGGTGAGCAGTTCTTC. It is translated as CASRKQGTQGEQFF.